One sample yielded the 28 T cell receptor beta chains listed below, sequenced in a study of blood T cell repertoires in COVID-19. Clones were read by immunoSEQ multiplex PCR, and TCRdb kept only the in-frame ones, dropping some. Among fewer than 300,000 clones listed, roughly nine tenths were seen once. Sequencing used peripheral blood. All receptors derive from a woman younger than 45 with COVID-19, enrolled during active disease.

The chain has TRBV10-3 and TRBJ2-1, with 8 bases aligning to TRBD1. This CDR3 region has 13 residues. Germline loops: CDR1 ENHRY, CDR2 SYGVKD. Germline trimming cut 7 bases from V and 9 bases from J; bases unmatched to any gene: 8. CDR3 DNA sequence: TGTGCCATCACGGACAGGGAAGATGGTGAGCAGTTCTTC. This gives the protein CAITDREDGEQFF.

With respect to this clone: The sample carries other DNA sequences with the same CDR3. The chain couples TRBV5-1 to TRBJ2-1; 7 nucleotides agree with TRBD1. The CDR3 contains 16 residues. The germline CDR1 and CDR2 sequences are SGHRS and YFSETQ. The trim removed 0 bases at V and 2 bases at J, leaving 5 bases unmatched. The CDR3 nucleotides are TGCGCCAGCAGCTTGGGGGACAGAGGCCCCTACAATGAGCAGTTCTTC. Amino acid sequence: CASSLGDRGPYNEQFF.

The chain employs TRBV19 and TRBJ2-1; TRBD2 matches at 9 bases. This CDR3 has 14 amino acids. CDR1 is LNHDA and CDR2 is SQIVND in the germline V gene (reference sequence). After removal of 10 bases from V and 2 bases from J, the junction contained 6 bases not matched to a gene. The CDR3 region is CATAGGPPYNEQFF. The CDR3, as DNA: TGTGCCACCGCGGGAGGGCCCCCCTACAATGAGCAGTTCTTC.

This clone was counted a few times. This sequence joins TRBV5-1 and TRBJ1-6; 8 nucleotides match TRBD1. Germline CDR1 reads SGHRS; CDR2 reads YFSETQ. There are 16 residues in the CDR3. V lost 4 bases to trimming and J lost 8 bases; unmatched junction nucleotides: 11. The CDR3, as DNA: TGCGCCAGCAGCCTACGGCCAGCAGGGGGCGATTCACCCCTCCACTTT. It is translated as CASSLRPAGGDSPLHF.

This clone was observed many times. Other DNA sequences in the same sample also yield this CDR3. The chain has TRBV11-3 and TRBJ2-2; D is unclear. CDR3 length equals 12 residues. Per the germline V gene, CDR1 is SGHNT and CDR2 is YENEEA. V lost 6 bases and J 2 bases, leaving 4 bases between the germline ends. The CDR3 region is CASSLNTGELFF. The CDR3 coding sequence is TGTGCCAGCAGTCTAAACACCGGGGAGCTGTTTTTT. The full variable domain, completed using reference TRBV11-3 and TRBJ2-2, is EAGVVQSPRYKIIEKKQPVAFWCNPISGHNTLYWYLQNLGQGPELLIRYENEEAVDDSQLPKDRFSAERLKGVDSTLKIQPAELGDSAVYLCASSLNTGELFFGEGSRLTVL.

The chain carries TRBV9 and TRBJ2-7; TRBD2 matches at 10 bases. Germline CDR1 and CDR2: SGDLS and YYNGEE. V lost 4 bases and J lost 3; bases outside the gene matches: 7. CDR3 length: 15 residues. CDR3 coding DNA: TGTGCCAGCAGCCCAGGACTAGCGGTTCACTACGAGCAGTACTTC. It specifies CASSPGLAVHYEQYF. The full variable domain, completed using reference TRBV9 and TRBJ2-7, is DSGVTQTPKHLITATGQRVTLRCSPRSGDLSVYWYQQSLDQGLQFLIQYYNGEERAKGNILERFSAQQFPDLHSELNLSSLELGDSALYFCASSPGLAVHYEQYFGPGTRLTVT.

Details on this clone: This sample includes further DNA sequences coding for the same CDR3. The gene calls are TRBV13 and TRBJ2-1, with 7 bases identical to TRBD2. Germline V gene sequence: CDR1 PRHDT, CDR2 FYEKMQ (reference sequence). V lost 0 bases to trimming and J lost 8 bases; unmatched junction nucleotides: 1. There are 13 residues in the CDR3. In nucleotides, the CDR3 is TGTGCCAGCAGCTTAGGTCTAGCGGATGAGCAGTTCTTC. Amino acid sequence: CASSLGLADEQFF.

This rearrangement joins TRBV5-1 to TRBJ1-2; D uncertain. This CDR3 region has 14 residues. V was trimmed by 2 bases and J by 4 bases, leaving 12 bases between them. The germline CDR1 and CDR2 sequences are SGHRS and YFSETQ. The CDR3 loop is CASSFSTESYGYTF. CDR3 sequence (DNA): TGCGCCAGCAGCTTTTCAACAGAATCCTATGGCTACACCTTC.

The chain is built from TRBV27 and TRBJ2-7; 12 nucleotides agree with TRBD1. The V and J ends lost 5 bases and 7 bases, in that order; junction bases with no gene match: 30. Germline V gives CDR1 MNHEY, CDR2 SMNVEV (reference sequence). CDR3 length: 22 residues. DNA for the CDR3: TGTGCCAGCAGTGGCAGGGACAGGGGGCGCGGTAGCGGGAGTCCCTACTTTGGTGAGCAGTACTTC. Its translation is CASSGRDRGRGSGSPYFGEQYF.

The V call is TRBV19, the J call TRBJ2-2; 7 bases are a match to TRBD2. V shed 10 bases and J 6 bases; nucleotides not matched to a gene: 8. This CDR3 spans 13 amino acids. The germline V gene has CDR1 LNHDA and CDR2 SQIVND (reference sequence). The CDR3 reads CATQGGRAGELFF. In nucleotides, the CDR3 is TGTGCCACCCAAGGAGGGAGGGCCGGGGAGCTGTTTTTT.

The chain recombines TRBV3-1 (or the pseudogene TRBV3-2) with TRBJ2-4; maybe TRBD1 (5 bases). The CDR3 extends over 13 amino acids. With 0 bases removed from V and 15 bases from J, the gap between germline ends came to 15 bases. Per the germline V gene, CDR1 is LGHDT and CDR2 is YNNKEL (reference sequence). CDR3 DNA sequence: TGTGCCAGCAGCCAAGACCTTCAGGGAAAATGGTACTTC. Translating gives CASSQDLQGKWYF.

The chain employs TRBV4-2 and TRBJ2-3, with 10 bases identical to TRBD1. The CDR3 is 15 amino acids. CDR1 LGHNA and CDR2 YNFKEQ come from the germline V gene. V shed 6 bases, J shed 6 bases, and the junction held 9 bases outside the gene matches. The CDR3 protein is CASRPRQGAWDTQYF. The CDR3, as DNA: TGTGCCAGCAGGCCGAGACAGGGGGCTTGGGATACGCAGTATTTT.

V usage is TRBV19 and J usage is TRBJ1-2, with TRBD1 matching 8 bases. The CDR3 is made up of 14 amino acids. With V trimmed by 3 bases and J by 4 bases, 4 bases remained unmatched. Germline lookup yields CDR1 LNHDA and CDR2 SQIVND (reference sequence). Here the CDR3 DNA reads TGTGCCAGTAGTATGGTAGGGACAGGCTATGGCTACACCTTC. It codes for CASSMVGTGYGYTF. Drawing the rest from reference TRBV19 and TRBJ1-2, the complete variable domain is DGGITQSPKYLFRKEGQNVTLSCEQNLNHDAMYWYRQDPGQGLRLIYYSQIVNDFQKGDIAEGYSVSREKKESFPLTVTSAQKNPTAFYLCASSMVGTGYGYTFGSGTRLTVV.

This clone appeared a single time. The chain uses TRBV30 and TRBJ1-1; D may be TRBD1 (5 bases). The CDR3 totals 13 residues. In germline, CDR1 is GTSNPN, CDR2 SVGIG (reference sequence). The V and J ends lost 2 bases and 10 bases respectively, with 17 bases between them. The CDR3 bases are TGTGCCTGGAGTTTGGGGGGGGAGGTCGGAGCTTTCTTT. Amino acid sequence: CAWSLGGEVGAFF.

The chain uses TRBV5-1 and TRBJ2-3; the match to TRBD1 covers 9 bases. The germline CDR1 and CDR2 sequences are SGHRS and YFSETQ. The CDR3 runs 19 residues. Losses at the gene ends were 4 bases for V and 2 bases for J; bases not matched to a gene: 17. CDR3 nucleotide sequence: TGCGCCAGCAGCCCCGGACAGGGGATAAGGTCGACTTCCACAGATACGCAGTATTTT. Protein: CASSPGQGIRSTSTDTQYF.

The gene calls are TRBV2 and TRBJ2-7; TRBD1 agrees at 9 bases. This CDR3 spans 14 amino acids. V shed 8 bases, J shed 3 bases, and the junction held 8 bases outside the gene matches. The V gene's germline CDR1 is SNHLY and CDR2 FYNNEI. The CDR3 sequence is CASQKGQGVYEQYF. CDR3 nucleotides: TGTGCCAGCCAAAAGGGACAGGGAGTCTACGAGCAGTACTTC.

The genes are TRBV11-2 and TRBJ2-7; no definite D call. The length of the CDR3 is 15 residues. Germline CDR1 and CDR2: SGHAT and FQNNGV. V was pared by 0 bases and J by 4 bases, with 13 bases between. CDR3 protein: CASSLDGQRLYEQYF. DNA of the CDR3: TGTGCCAGCAGCTTAGACGGTCAGAGACTGTACGAGCAGTACTTC.

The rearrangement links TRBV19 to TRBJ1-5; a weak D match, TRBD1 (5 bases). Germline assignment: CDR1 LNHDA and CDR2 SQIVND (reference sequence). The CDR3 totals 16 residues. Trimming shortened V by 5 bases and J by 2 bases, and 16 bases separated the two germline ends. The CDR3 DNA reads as TGTGCCAGTAGTTTGGGACTCTGGTCTGGCAATCAGCCCCAGCATTTT. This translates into CASSLGLWSGNQPQHF.

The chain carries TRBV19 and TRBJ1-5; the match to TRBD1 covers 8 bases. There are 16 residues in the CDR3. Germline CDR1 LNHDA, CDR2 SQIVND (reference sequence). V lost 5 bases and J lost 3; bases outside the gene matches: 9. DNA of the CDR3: TGTGCCAGTAGTCCCCAAAACAGGGGGAACAATCAGCCCCAGCATTTT. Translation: CASSPQNRGNNQPQHF.

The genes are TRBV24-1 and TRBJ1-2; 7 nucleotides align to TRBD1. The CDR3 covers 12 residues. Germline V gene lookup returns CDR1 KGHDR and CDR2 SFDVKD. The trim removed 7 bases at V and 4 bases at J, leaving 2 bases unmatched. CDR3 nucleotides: TGTGCCACCAGCCCAGGGGGCTATGGCTACACCTTC. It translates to CATSPGGYGYTF.

CDR3 coding DNA: TGTGCCAGCAGCGTAGGGGTTAGCGGGAGTTTAGCAGATACGCAGTATTTT. As protein: CASSVGVSGSLADTQYF. The rearrangement links TRBV9 to TRBJ2-3, with TRBD2 matching 9 bases. Germline CDR1 is SGDLS and CDR2 is YYNGEE. V lost 0 bases, J lost 4 bases, and 9 bases stayed unmatched. CDR3 length: 17 amino acids.

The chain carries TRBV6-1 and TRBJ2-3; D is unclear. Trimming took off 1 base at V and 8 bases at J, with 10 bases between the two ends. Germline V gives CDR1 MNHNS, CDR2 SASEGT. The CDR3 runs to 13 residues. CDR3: CASSEVAPSTQYF. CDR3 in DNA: TGTGCCAGCAGTGAAGTAGCCCCCAGTACGCAGTATTTT.

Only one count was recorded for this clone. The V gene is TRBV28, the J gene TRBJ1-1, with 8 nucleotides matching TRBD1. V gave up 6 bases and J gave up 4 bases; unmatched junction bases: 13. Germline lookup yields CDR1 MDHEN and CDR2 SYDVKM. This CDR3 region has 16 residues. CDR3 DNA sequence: TGTGCCAGCAGCTCCGACAGGGGAGGTCTGGCCACTGAAGCTTTCTTT. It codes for CASSSDRGGLATEAFF.

The CDR3 nucleotides read TGTGCCAGCAGCTCCAGCCGACTAGCGGGAGTGCGCGAGACCCAGTACTTC. Translating it yields CASSSSRLAGVRETQYF. The chain uses TRBV11-2 and TRBJ2-5; 12 positions agree with TRBD2. V shed 4 bases, J shed 5 bases, and the junction held 11 bases outside the gene matches. Germline assignment: CDR1 SGHAT and CDR2 FQNNGV. The CDR3 runs to 17 residues.

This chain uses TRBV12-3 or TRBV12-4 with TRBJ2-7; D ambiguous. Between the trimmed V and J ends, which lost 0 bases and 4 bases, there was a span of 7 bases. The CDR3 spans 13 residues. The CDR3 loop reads CASSLALSYEQYF. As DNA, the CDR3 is TGTGCCAGCAGTTTAGCGTTATCTTACGAGCAGTACTTC.

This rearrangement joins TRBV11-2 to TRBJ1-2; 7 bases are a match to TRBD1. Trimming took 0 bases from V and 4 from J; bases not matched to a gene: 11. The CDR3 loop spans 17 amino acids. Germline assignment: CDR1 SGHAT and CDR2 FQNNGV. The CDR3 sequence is CASSLDPMDRFSYGYTF. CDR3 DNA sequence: TGTGCCAGCAGCTTAGACCCCATGGACAGGTTTAGCTATGGCTACACCTTC.

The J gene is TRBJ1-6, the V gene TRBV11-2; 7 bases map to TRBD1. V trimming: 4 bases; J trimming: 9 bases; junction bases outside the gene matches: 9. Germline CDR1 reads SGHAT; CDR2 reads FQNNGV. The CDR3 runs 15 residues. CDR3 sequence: CASSSNRGSGSPLHF. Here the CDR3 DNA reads TGTGCCAGCAGCTCTAACAGGGGTAGTGGTTCACCCCTCCACTTT.

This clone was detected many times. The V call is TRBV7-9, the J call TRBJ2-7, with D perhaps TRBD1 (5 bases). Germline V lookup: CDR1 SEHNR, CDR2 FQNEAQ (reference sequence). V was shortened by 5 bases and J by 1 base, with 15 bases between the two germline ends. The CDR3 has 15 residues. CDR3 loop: CASSRLGDRSYEQYF. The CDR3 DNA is TGTGCCAGCAGCCGTCTAGGGGATAGGTCCTACGAGCAGTACTTC.